This entry is about one T cell receptor (beta chain). The conserved phenylalanine or tryptophan normally closing the CDR3 is absent here, so this likely arose from a read error. The DNA is omitted, as the CDR3 cannot be located on it reliably, and the CDR3 follows TCRdb's listing. These data originate in a study of cytomegalovirus exposure and HLA in healthy donors. 13 Jbeta primers and 60 Vbeta primers were used for the PCR. The assay was immunoSEQ multiplex PCR, and TCRdb's table has in-frame clones only and misses some. In the table there are 150,000 to 200,000 clones, 62% of which are singletons. Ends included, the CDR3 has 11 residues. The germline CDR1 and CDR2 sequences are MGHDK and SYGVNS.

Sequenced: PBMCs. This TCR was recovered from a middle-aged man in good health and CMV-seronegative. The chain joins TRBV25-1 to TRBJ1-5. The CDR3 is CASSRESWICG.